A selection of T cell receptor beta chains follows, all from one sample in a study of spatial heterogeneity in lung cancer. A single record per CDR3 protein comes from TCRdb applying MiXCR to the 5' RACE reads. Of 20,000 to 25,000 distinct CDR3 sequences in the sample, 4.5% to 5% are singletons; the top ten hold approximately 7.4%. Sequences were derived from PBMCs, sampled at surgery. These receptors all come from a male donor with early-stage non-small cell lung cancer. Both conserved end residues are part of each CDR3. The D gene is left open where the match is weak. Part of the rows lack a size; the others show once, few, many or a class for expanded clones.

v_call	clone_size	j_call	d_call	cdr3_nt	cdr3_aa
TRBV20-1	many	TRBJ2-1	.	TGCAGTGCTAGGATCCAGGGCATTAGGGATGAGCAGTTCTTC	CSARIQGIRDEQFF
TRBV2	.	TRBJ2-7	.	TGTGCCAGCAGTGGGCACTACGAGCAGTACTTC	CASSGHYEQYF
TRBV6-1	many	TRBJ1-6	TRBD1	TGTGCCAGCAGTGAAGCGATGACAGGGTATCATTCACCCCTCCACTTT	CASSEAMTGYHSPLHF
TRBV9	many	TRBJ1-6	.	TGTGCCAGCACCGCGGAACCGGAGCTACTTAATTCACCCCTCCACTTT	CASTAEPELLNSPLHF
TRBV18	many	TRBJ1-4	.	TGTGCCAGCTCCGGGTGGGATTCGGATGAAAAACTGTTTTTT	CASSGWDSDEKLFF
TRBV7-9	many	TRBJ2-2	.	TGTGCCAGCAGCCAACAGGGACTGGGAACCGGGGAGCTGTTTTTT	CASSQQGLGTGELFF
TRBV7-9	many	TRBJ2-5	.	TGTGCCAGCAGCTTAGGACAGTTAGAGACCCAGTACTTC	CASSLGQLETQYF
TRBV5-1	many	TRBJ2-5	.	TGCGCCAGCAGCATCGGACTTGCTGGTATGGAGACCCAGTACTTC	CASSIGLAGMETQYF
TRBV6-5	many	TRBJ2-3	.	TGTGCCAGCAGTTACCGTGGAGGCGGGACTAGCACAGATACGCAGTATTTT	CASSYRGGGTSTDTQYF
TRBV28	many	TRBJ2-1	.	TGTGCCAGCAGTTCACCTACTGGACAGTACAATGAGCAGTTCTTC	CASSSPTGQYNEQFF
TRBV5-6	.	TRBJ1-2	TRBD1	TGTGCCAGCAGCCGTGACAGGGGAGCAGGCCGGGGCTACACCTTC	CASSRDRGAGRGYTF
TRBV5-1	many	TRBJ1-2	.	TGCGCCAGCAGCTTGGAATACCGGAATGGCTACACCTTC	CASSLEYRNGYTF
TRBV5-1	many	TRBJ1-5	.	TGCGCCAGCAGTAATGGAGGGGCCGATCAGCCCCAGCATTTT	CASSNGGADQPQHF
TRBV5-6	many	TRBJ2-7	.	TGTGCCAGCAGCCATCGGGGGTCCGGGAGTTACGAGCAGTACTTC	CASSHRGSGSYEQYF
TRBV20-1	many	TRBJ1-1	.	TGCAGTGCTAGAGGAGTTATGAACACTGAAGCTTTCTTT	CSARGVMNTEAFF
TRBV11-3	many	TRBJ1-5	.	TGTGCCAGCAGCTTAGTGGCAGGGGACCAGCCCCAGCATTTT	CASSLVAGDQPQHF
TRBV6-5	many	TRBJ2-3	TRBD1	TGTGCCAGCAGTTACACAGGGGGAACTAGCACAGATACGCAGTATTTT	CASSYTGGTSTDTQYF
TRBV5-6	many	TRBJ2-5	TRBD1	TGTGCCAGCAGCCTGGGGACAGCTCACGGGCGGGAGACCCAGTACTTC	CASSLGTAHGRETQYF
TRBV9	many	TRBJ2-1	.	TGTGCCAGCAGCGTAGTACGGGAGCCCTACAATGAGCAGTTCTTC	CASSVVREPYNEQFF
TRBV29-1	many	TRBJ1-2	.	TGCAGCGTTGAACCCCAGACCAACTATGGCTACACCTTC	CSVEPQTNYGYTF
TRBV9	many	TRBJ1-5	.	TGTGCCAGCAGCAAGGGTATGAGTAGCAATCAGCCCCAGCATTTT	CASSKGMSSNQPQHF
TRBV12-3/TRBV12-4	.	TRBJ2-1	TRBD2	TGTGCCAGCAGTCTACGGACTAGTGATGAGCAGTTCTTC	CASSLRTSDEQFF
TRBV27	many	TRBJ2-1	.	TGTGCCAGCAGAGTGACAGGGAGGAGGAATGAGCAGTTCTTC	CASRVTGRRNEQFF
TRBV11-2	many	TRBJ2-7	.	TGTGCCAGCAGCGAGACGGAGTACTACGAGCAGTACTTC	CASSETEYYEQYF
TRBV5-4	.	TRBJ1-6	TRBD1	TGTGCCAGCAGCTTGGCCGGAACAGGGGACGGTTCACCCCTCCACTTT	CASSLAGTGDGSPLHF
TRBV29-1	many	TRBJ2-2	.	TGCAGCGTGCGGGACAGCTGGAACACCGGGGAGCTGTTTTTT	CSVRDSWNTGELFF